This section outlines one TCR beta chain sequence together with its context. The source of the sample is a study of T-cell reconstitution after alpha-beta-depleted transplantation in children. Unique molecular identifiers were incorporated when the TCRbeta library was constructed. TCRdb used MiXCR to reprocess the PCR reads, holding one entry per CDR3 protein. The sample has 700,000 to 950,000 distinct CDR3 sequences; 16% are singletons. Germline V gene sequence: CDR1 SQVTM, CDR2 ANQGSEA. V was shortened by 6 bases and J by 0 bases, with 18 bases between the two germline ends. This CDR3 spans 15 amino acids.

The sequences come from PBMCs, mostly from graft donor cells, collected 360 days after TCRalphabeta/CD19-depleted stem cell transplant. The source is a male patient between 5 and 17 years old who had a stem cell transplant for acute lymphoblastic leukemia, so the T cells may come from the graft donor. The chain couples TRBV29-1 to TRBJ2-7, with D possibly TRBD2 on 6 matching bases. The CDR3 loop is CSVVLGLFFSYEQYF. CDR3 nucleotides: TGCAGCGTAGTATTGGGACTGTTCTTCTCCTACGAGCAGTACTTC.